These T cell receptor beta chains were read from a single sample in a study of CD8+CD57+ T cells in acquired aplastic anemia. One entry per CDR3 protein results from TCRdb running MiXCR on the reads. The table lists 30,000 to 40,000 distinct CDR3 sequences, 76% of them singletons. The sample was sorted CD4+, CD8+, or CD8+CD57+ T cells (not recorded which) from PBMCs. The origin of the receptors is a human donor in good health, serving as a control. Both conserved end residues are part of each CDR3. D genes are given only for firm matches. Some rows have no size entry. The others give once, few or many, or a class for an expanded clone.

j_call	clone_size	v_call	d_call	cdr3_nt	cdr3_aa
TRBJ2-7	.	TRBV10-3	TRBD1	TGTGCCATCAGTGTGGACAGGGACGACGAGCAGTACTTC	CAISVDRDDEQYF
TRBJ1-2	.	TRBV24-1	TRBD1	TGTGCCACCAGTGATTCCGACGGGGGACAGGGGGCGCAGATCTATGGCTACACCTTC	CATSDSDGGQGAQIYGYTF
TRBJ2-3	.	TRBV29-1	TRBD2	TGCAGCGTTGAGGTGGATCTAGCGGGGGGATACACAGATACGCAGTATTTT	CSVEVDLAGGYTDTQYF
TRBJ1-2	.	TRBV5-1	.	TGCGCCAGCAGCTTGGCCGCGGATAACTATGGCTACACCTTC	CASSLAADNYGYTF
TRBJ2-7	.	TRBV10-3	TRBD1	TGTGCCATCAGACAAACGGGGACAGGGGGCGACGAGCAGTACTTC	CAIRQTGTGGDEQYF
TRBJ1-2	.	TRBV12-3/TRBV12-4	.	TGTGCCAGCAGTTTAGAGGGGGGGAGAGGCTATGGCTACACCTTC	CASSLEGGRGYGYTF
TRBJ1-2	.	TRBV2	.	TGTGCCAGCAGTGGTCGATTCGCTAACTATGGCTACACCTTC	CASSGRFANYGYTF
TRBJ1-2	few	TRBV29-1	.	TGCAGCGTTGAAGATTCCTCAGTTTTCAATGGCTACACCTTC	CSVEDSSVFNGYTF
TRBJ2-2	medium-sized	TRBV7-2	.	TGTGCCAGCAGCCCCTTGATCGACACCGGGGAGCTGTTTTTT	CASSPLIDTGELFF
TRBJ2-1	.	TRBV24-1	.	TGTGCCACCAGTGATAGAGGGAGAGCGTCCTACAATGAGCAGTTCTTC	CATSDRGRASYNEQFF
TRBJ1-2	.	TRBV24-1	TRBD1	TGTGCCACCAATACCGGGACAGGGGGCGAAGGCTACACCTTC	CATNTGTGGEGYTF
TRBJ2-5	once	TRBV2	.	TGTGCCAGCAGGGGGGACGCGACCCAGTACTTC	CASRGDATQYF
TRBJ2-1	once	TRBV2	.	TGTGCCAGCAATCGGGACTCAGAGTTCTTC	CASNRDSEFF
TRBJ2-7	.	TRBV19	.	TGTGCCAGTACCCTCGGCCAGGGAACGGGGGAGCAGTACTTC	CASTLGQGTGEQYF
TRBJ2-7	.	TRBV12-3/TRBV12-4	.	TGTGCCAGCAGCCCGGGAATCGAGCAGTACTTC	CASSPGIEQYF
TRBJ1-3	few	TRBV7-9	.	TGTGCCAGCAGCCCCCTAATCCCTGGAAACATCATATATTTT	CASSPLIPGNIIYF
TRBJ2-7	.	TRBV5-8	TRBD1	TGTGCCAGCTCACGACAGGGGGGATCCTACGAGCAGTACTTC	CASSRQGGSYEQYF
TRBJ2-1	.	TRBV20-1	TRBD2	TGCAGTGCTAGAGATCTGTCTAGCGGGAAGGATGAGCAGTTCTTC	CSARDLSSGKDEQFF
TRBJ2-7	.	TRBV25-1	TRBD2	TGTGCCAGCAGTGAAGAAATTAGCGGGGGTAACTACGAGCAGTACTTC	CASSEEISGGNYEQYF
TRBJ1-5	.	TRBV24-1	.	TGTGCCACCAGTGGGGCAGGAGATCAGCCCCAGCATTTT	CATSGAGDQPQHF
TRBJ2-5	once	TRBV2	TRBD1	TGTGCCAGCAGTTGGGGACAGGGGATCCAAGAGACCCAGTACTTC	CASSWGQGIQETQYF
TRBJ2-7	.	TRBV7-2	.	TGTGCCAGCAGCTTAATGAAGTTAACGTCCTACGAGCAGTACTTC	CASSLMKLTSYEQYF
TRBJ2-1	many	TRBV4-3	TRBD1	TGCACCAGCAGCCACGACAGGGGGCATTCAAATGAGCAGTTCTTC	CTSSHDRGHSNEQFF
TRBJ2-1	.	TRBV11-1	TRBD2	TGTGCCAGCAGCGCCGGGACTAGCGGCTACAATGAGCAGTTCTTC	CASSAGTSGYNEQFF
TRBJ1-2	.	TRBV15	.	TGTGCCACCAGCAGAGATTCGACCGACCCGGTCACCTTC	CATSRDSTDPVTF
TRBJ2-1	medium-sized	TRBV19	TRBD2	TGTGCCAGTAGTATTGCGGCGGGGGAGGGTAGGGATGAGCAGTTCTTC	CASSIAAGEGRDEQFF
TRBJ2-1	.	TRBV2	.	TGTGCCAGCCATAGAGGGAATGAGCAGTTCTTC	CASHRGNEQFF
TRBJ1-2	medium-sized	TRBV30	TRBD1	TGTGCCTGGAGTCGGATAGGGGGCAACTATGGCTACACCTTC	CAWSRIGGNYGYTF
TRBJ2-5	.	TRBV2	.	TGTGCCAGCAGGGGGGAGGAGACCCAGTACTTC	CASRGEETQYF
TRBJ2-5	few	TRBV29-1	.	TGCAGCGTTATCGGCAGGGGTCACGAGACCCAGTACTTC	CSVIGRGHETQYF
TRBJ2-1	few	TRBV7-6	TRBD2	TGTGCCAGCAGCCCAGGACTAGCGGCCTATGAGCAGTTCTTC	CASSPGLAAYEQFF
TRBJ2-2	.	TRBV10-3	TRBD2	TGTGCCACCAGCCTAGCGGGGGGCTACACCGGGGAGCTGTTTTTT	CATSLAGGYTGELFF
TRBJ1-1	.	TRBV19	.	TGTGCCAGTAGTATTCGCCCAGGGAACACTGAAGCTTTCTTT	CASSIRPGNTEAFF
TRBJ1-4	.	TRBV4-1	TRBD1	TGCGCCAGCAGCCAACTAGGACAGGATGAAAAACTGTTTTTT	CASSQLGQDEKLFF
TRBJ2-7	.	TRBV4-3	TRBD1	TGCGCCAGCAGCCAAACGATTCACAGGGGTTACGAGCAGTACTTC	CASSQTIHRGYEQYF
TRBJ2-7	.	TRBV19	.	TGTGCCAGTACCCCGGGGCAGGGCTACGAGCAGTACTTC	CASTPGQGYEQYF
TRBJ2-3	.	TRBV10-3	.	TGTGCCATCAGTGAGGTCGATGAGGGGGGCGGGGCGAAGCAGTATTTT	CAISEVDEGGGAKQYF
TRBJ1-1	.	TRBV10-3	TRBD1	TGTGCCATCAGTGTGGGGGACAGGGTTGGAACTGAAGCTTTCTTT	CAISVGDRVGTEAFF
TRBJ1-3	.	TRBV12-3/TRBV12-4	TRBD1	TGTGCCAGCAGTCACGGGGGACAGGGAAATAGTGGAAACACCATATATTTT	CASSHGGQGNSGNTIYF
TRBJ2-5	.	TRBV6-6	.	TGTGCCAGCAAAGGATCTGAGTCGGGGACCCAGTACTTC	CASKGSESGTQYF
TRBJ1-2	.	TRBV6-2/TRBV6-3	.	TGTGCCAGCAGTCACGGGATAACCGGTCCTACCAGATACTACGGCTACACCTTC	CASSHGITGPTRYYGYTF
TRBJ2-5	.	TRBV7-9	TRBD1	TGTGCCAGCAGTTTCTACCGGGACAGCCAAGAGACCCAGTACTTC	CASSFYRDSQETQYF